In its sample, the clone carrying this TCR beta chain was seen a few times. Its antigen remains unidentified. This CDR3 has 14 amino acids. Germline lookup yields CDR1 MNHEY and CDR2 SMNVEV (reference sequence). J gave up 5 bases and V 9 bases, and 8 bases lay outside the gene matches. The data originate from a study of OX40 agonist ivuxolimab in advanced cancers. For the study at large: Partial responses occurred in Three dose-escalation patients, one with hepatocellular carcinoma and two with cutaneous melanoma.

Overall study results and limits: Researchers did not establish what antigens the expanded peripheral T cells target.

Data came from immunoSEQ multiplex PCR; TCRdb stores just in-frame clones and leaves some out. The table lists some 35,000 clones, 70% to 80% of them singletons. The chain couples TRBV27 to TRBJ2-2, with TRBD1 matching over 8 bases. The receptor's source is an adult with an advanced solid tumor such as melanoma, head and neck, liver or kidney cancer. This material consisted of CD4+ or CD8+ T cells sorted from blood, taken in a trial of the OX40 agonist ivuxolimab. Here the CDR3 DNA reads TGTGCCAGTACGGACAGGGTAGGGACCGGGGAGCTGTTTTTT. It yields the protein CASTDRVGTGELFF.